The clone carrying this T cell receptor (beta chain) appeared a single time. Its antigen is not identified. This specimen comes from a study of post-analysis software for immune sequencing data. TCR beta cDNA libraries included unique molecular identifiers. One entry per CDR3 protein results from TCRdb running MiXCR on the PCR reads. The sample carries approximately 440,000 distinct CDR3 sequences, roughly 45% recorded once. The germline V gene encodes CDR1 MDHEN and CDR2 SYDVKM. CDR3 length: 14 amino acids. Study observations and caveats: Patients carried roughly five TRBV segments more frequently than controls did, and TRBV5-6, TRBV5-1 and TRBV20-1 were among them.

V and J are TRBV28 and TRBJ1-5; no definite D call. Specimen: blood. The source is a girl under 18 with multiple sclerosis. In DNA form, the CDR3 reads TGTGTCTCCCGGTCCCCCCTTAGCAATCAGCCCCAGCATTTT. This encodes CVSRSPLSNQPQHF.